The subject of this entry is one TCR beta chain. Its antigen is unidentified. These data are taken from a study of graft-versus-host responses after intestinal transplantation. Study-level results: Recipient marrow contained GvH clones, some of which appeared first in ileum or blood.

The assay was immunoSEQ multiplex PCR, and TCRdb's table has in-frame clones only and misses some. The repertoire includes about 86,000 clones, 75% to 95% of them detected once, and 0.5% sits in the top ten. The material was unstimulated CD8+ T cells sorted from spleen or lymph node cells, obtained before intestinal transplant. The receptor comes from a human donor who received an intestinal transplant.

CDR3 residues: CASSVPGEKNEQYF. The CDR3 region has the DNA TGTGCCAGCAGTGTGCCAGGGGAAAAGAACGAGCAGTACTTC. This sequence joins TRBV2 and TRBJ2-7, with a tentative D call TRBD1 (6 bases). V lost 4 bases to trimming and J lost 5 bases, with 15 bases between them. CDR1 is SNHLY and CDR2 is FYNNEI in the germline V gene. The CDR3 totals 14 residues.